Only one count was recorded for the clone carrying this TCR beta chain. The PCR contained 60 Vbeta and 13 Jbeta primers. The table came from immunoSEQ multiplex PCR; TCRdb's copy has only in-frame clones and leaves some out. The data contain about 200,000 clones, about 83% of them singletons. CDR1 and CDR2 (germline): LNHNV, YYDKDF (reference sequence). Trimming at V came to 1 base and at J to 5 bases, leaving 6 bases not matched to a gene. The CDR3 has 16 amino acids. This sample stems from a study of cytomegalovirus exposure and HLA in healthy donors. The sequencing sample was made of PBMCs. The receptor was isolated from a man in his forties in good health and CMV-seronegative. This chain connects TRBV15 to TRBJ2-1; 9 positions match TRBD1. CDR3: CATSRGQGVLNNEQFF. The CDR3 nucleotides read TGTGCCACCAGCAGAGGACAGGGGGTACTCAACAATGAGCAGTTCTTC.